This T cell receptor beta chain was retrieved from a study of CD8 T cells in Susac syndrome. CDR1 SNHLY and CDR2 FYNNEI come from the germline V gene. Trimming at V came to 8 bases and at J to 4 bases, leaving 6 bases not matched to a gene. The CDR3 runs to 14 residues. RNA was extracted with the RNeasy kit, and a quantity of about 0.45 to 1 ug was reverse transcribed using random hexamers. A multiplex approach, immunoSEQ multiplex PCR, amplified TCR beta CDR3 across 54 Vbeta and 13 Jbeta. TCRdb re-analysed the immunoSEQ multiplex PCR reads in MiXCR, keeping a single row per CDR3 protein. The sample contains approximately 230,000 distinct CDR3 sequences, just under 95% of which appear only once.

The TCR sequence derives from a human donor with multiple sclerosis. The J gene is TRBJ2-5, the V gene TRBV2, with 11 bases matching TRBD1. The sample taken for sequencing was CD4+ T cells from PBMCs. The CDR3 DNA sequence: TGTGCCAGCTCCGGGACAGGGGGTGGAGAGACCCAGTACTTC. Its protein is CASSGTGGGETQYF. Variable domain in full (rest from reference TRBV2 and TRBJ2-5): EPEVTQTPSHQVTQMGQEVILRCVPISNHLYFYWYRQILGQKVEFLVSFYNNEISEKSEIFDDQFSVERPDGSNFTLKIRSTKLEDSAMYFCASSGTGGGETQYFGPGTRLLVL.